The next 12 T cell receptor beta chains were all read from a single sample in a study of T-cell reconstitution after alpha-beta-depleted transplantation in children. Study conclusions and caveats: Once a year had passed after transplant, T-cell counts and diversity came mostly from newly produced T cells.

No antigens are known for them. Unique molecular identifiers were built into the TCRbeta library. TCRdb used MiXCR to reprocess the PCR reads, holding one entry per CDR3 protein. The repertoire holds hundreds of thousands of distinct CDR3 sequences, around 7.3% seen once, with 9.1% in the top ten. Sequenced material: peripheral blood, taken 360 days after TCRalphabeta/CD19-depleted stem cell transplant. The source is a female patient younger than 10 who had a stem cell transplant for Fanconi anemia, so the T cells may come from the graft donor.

CDR3 sequence reads: CASSFKSGTGLSDTQYF. As DNA, the CDR3 is TGTGCCAGCAGTTTTAAGAGTGGGACAGGGTTGTCGGATACGCAGTATTTT. V and J are TRBV12-3 or TRBV12-4 and TRBJ2-3; 9 bases map to TRBD1. The CDR3 extends over 17 amino acids. V lost 3 bases, J lost 6 bases, and 13 bases stayed unmatched.

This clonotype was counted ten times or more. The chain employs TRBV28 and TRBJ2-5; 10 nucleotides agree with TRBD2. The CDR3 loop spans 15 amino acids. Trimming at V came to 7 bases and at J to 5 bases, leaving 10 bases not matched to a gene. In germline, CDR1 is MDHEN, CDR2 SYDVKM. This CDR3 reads CASKAGGIWTETQYF. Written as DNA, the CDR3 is TGTGCCAGCAAAGCGGGGGGGATCTGGACGGAGACCCAGTACTTC.

CDR3 region: CASSLVRGFGTEAFF. The CDR3 DNA follows: TGCGCCAGCAGCCTCGTCAGGGGGTTTGGCACTGAAGCTTTCTTT. The chain is built from TRBV5-1 and TRBJ1-1; 7 bases are shared with TRBD1. Germline lookup yields CDR1 SGHRS and CDR2 YFSETQ. With V trimmed by 4 bases and J by 4 bases, 10 bases remained unmatched. The CDR3 runs 15 residues.

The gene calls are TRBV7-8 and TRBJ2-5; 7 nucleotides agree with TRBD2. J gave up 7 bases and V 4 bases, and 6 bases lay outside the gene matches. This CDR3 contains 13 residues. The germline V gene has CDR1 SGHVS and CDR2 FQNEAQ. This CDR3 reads CASSSTGGRTQYF. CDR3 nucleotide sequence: TGTGCCAGCAGCTCAACGGGGGGTAGGACCCAGTACTTC.

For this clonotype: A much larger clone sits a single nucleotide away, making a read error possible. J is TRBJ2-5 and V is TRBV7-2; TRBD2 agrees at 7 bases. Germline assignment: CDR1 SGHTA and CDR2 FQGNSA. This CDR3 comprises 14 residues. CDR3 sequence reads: CASSLWLAEDTQYF. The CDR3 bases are TGTGCCAGCAGCTTATGGCTAGCGGAAGATACCCAGTACTTC.

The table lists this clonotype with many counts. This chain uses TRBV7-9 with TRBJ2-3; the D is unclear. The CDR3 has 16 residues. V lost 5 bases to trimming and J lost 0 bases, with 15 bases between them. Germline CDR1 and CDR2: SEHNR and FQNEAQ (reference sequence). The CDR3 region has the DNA TGTGCCAGCAGCCCATCAGGTCTACTTAGCACAGATACGCAGTATTTT. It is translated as CASSPSGLLSTDTQYF. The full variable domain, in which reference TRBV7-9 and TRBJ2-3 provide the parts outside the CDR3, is DTGVSQNPRHKITKRGQNVTFRCDPISEHNRLYWYRQTLGQGPEFLTYFQNEAQLEKSRLLSDRFSAERPKGSFSTLEIQRTEQGDSAMYLCASSPSGLLSTDTQYFGPGTRLTVL.

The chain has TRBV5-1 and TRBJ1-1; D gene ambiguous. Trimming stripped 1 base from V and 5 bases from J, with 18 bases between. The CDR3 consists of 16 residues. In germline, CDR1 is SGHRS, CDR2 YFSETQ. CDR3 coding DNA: TGCGCCAGCAGCTTGTCACCTTTAGGGCCCGGGACTGAAGCTTTCTTT. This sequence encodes CASSLSPLGPGTEAFF.

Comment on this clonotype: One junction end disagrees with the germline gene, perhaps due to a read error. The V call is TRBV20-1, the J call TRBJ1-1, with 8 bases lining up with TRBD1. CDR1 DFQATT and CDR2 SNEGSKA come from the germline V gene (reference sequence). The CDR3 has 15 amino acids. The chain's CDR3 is CCARDRDRRNTEAFF. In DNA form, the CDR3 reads TGCTGTGCTAGAGATAGGGACAGGAGAAACACTGAAGCTTTCTTT.

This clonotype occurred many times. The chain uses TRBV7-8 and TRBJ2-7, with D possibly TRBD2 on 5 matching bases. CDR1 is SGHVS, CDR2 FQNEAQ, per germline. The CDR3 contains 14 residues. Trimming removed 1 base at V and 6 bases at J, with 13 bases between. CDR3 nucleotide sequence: TGTGCCAGCAGCTTAGGAGGACGAGAGGGCGAGCAGTACGTC. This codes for CASSLGGREGEQYV.

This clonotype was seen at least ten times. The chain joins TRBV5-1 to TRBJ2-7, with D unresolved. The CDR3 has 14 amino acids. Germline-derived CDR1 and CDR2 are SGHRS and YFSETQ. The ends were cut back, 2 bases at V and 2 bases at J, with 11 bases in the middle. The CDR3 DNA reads TGCGCCAGCAGCTTCAATAACGGTCCCTACGAGCAGTACTTC. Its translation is CASSFNNGPYEQYF. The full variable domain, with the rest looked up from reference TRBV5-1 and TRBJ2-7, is KAGVTQTPRYLIKTRGQQVTLSCSPISGHRSVSWYQQTPGQGLQFLFEYFSETQRNKGNFPGRFSGRQFSNSRSEMNVSTLELGDSALYLCASSFNNGPYEQYFGPGTRLTVT.

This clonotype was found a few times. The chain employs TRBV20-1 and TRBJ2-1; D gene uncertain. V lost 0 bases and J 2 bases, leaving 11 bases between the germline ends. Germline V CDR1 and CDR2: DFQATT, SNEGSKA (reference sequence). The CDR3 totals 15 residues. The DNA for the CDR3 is TGCAGTGCTAGAGAAGATGAACAGCCCTACAATGAGCAGTTCTTC. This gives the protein CSAREDEQPYNEQFF.

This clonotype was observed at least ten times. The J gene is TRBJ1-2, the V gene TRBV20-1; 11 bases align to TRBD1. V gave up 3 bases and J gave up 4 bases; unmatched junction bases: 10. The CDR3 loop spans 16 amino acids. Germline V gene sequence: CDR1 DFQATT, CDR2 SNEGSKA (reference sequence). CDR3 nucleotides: TGCAGTGCTAGCCCCATCGGGACAGGGGGAGCCTATGGCTACACCTTC. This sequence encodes CSASPIGTGGAYGYTF.